One and the same sample provided the 29 T cell receptor beta chains below, sequenced in a study of blood T cell repertoires in COVID-19. TCRdb's copy holds only in-frame clones and misses some; the assay was immunoSEQ multiplex PCR. The sample carries 100,000 to 150,000 clones, over 75% recorded once. Sample: peripheral blood. The receptors stem from a man between 65 and 85 years old with active COVID-19.

This chain joins TRBV15 and TRBJ2-3, with 9 nucleotides matching TRBD2. The trim removed 3 bases at V and 6 bases at J, leaving 4 bases unmatched. CDR1 and CDR2 (germline): LNHNV, YYDKDF (reference sequence). CDR3 length equals 14 residues. The CDR3 is CATSRAGGADTQYF. The CDR3 DNA sequence: TGTGCCACCAGCAGGGCGGGGGGGGCCGATACGCAGTATTTT.

The V gene is TRBV7-9, the J gene TRBJ2-3; D gene ambiguous. Trimming cost V 8 bases and J 6 bases, with 9 bases left between them. CDR1 and CDR2 (germline): SEHNR, FQNEAQ (reference sequence). The CDR3 covers 11 residues. This chain's CDR3 is CASSGSDTQYF. The CDR3 coding sequence is TGTGCCAGCTCGGGTTCGGATACGCAGTATTTT.

The chain combines TRBV28 with TRBJ2-7; the D is unclear. Germline V gene lookup returns CDR1 MDHEN and CDR2 SYDVKM. CDR3 length: 12 amino acids. Trimming pared 5 bases from V and 6 bases from J, leaving 11 bases between. DNA of the CDR3: TGTGCCAGCAGTCCCCCGGTCTCCGAGCAGTACTTC. Protein: CASSPPVSEQYF. The complete variable domain, with remaining parts taken from reference TRBV28 and TRBJ2-7, reads DVKVTQSSRYLVKRTGEKVFLECVQDMDHENMFWYRQDPGLGLRLIYFSYDVKMKEKGDIPEGYSVSREKKERFSLILESASTNQTSMYLCASSPPVSEQYFGPGTRLTVT.

The chain is built from TRBV6-5 and TRBJ2-7, with a tentative D call TRBD2 (5 bases). Germline V gene sequence: CDR1 MNHEY, CDR2 SVGAGI. The CDR3 sequence is 13 residues long. Trimming cost V 6 bases and J 5 bases, with 14 bases left between them. The CDR3 is CASSRSDENEQYF. The CDR3 DNA follows: TGTGCCAGCAGCCGTAGCGATGAAAACGAGCAGTACTTC.

This clone has a handful of counts. The chain recombines TRBV6-1 with TRBJ1-2; TRBD1 matches 8 bases. The trim removed 3 bases at V and 3 bases at J, leaving 3 bases unmatched. This CDR3 spans 14 amino acids. Germline lookup yields CDR1 MNHNS and CDR2 SASEGT. The CDR3: CASSDQQGDYGYTF. The CDR3 nucleotides read TGTGCCAGCAGTGATCAACAGGGGGACTATGGCTACACCTTC.

This clone was detected only once. The rearrangement uses TRBV7-9 and TRBJ2-7; the match to TRBD2 covers 13 bases. The germline V gene has CDR1 SEHNR and CDR2 FQNEAQ (reference sequence). Germline trimming cut 4 bases from V and 3 bases from J; bases unmatched to any gene: 3. The CDR3 is made up of 15 amino acids. CDR3 loop: CASSSGLAGDYEQYF. The CDR3 nucleotides read TGTGCCAGCAGCTCCGGACTAGCGGGAGACTACGAGCAGTACTTC.

V usage is TRBV19 and J usage is TRBJ1-5, with TRBD1 identical over 8 bases. Per the germline V gene, CDR1 is LNHDA and CDR2 is SQIVND (reference sequence). V lost 6 bases, J lost 3 bases, and 19 bases stayed unmatched. This CDR3 is 19 amino acids long. CDR3 region: CASRPGTGGSANINQPQHF. The CDR3 DNA sequence: TGTGCCAGTAGACCCGGGACAGGTGGCTCCGCGAACATCAATCAGCCCCAGCATTTT.

J is TRBJ2-1 and V is TRBV4-1; TRBD2 aligns across 12 bases. The length of the CDR3 is 17 residues. Unmatched junction bases numbered 5, after V lost 1 base and J lost 4 bases. Looked up from germline, CDR1 is MGHRA and CDR2 is YSYEKL. CDR3 DNA: TGCGCCAGCAGCCAAGGTCGGACTAGCGGGGAGTACAATGAGCAGTTCTTC. It encodes CASSQGRTSGEYNEQFF.

The chain joins TRBV7-3 to TRBJ2-1; 12 bases are a match to TRBD2. Losses at the gene ends were 7 bases for V and 7 bases for J; bases not matched to a gene: 8. The CDR3 runs to 15 residues. Germline V gene lookup returns CDR1 SGHTA and CDR2 FQGTGA. CDR3 loop: CASTPKTSGSNEQFF. As DNA, the CDR3 is TGTGCCAGCACCCCCAAGACTAGCGGGAGTAATGAGCAGTTCTTC. Together with reference TRBV7-3 and TRBJ2-1, the CDR3 gives the full variable domain: GAGVSQTPSNKVTEKGKYVELRCDPISGHTALYWYRQSLGQGPEFLIYFQGTGAADDSGLPNDRFFAVRPEGSVSTLKIQRTERGDSAVYLCASTPKTSGSNEQFFGPGTRLTVL.

This clone was observed a single time. The chain carries TRBV18 and TRBJ2-1, with D possibly being TRBD2 (5 bases). The CDR3 extends over 15 amino acids. The V end was cut by 0 bases, the J end by 15 bases, with 21 bases between. Per the germline V gene, CDR1 is KGHSH and CDR2 is LQKENI. CDR3 nucleotide sequence: TGTGCCAGCTCACCACCCGAAGGTACTGGGAGCAGCGGGTTCTTC. It yields the protein CASSPPEGTGSSGFF.

The chain employs TRBV27 and TRBJ1-2, with 7 positions matching TRBD1. V was pared by 5 bases and J by 4 bases, with 10 bases of the junction left unmatched. The CDR3 loop spans 15 amino acids. Germline V lookup: CDR1 MNHEY, CDR2 SMNVEV (reference sequence). The CDR3 spells CASSPDDRESYGYTF. The CDR3 DNA reads TGTGCCAGCAGTCCCGATGACAGGGAGTCCTATGGCTACACCTTC.

The chain uses TRBV27 and TRBJ2-7; 7 nucleotides align to TRBD1. CDR1 and CDR2 (germline): MNHEY, SMNVEV (reference sequence). The CDR3 has 13 amino acids. V lost 7 bases, J lost 5 bases, and 8 bases stayed unmatched. The CDR3 is CASTQTGIHEQYF. The CDR3 region has the DNA TGTGCCAGCACCCAGACAGGGATCCACGAGCAGTACTTC.

The chain joins TRBV5-4 to TRBJ2-7, with D perhaps matching TRBD2 (5 bases). Trimming cost V 5 bases and J 5 bases, with 17 bases left between them. CDR1 is SGHNT and CDR2 is YYREEE in the germline V gene (reference sequence). This CDR3 has 14 residues. The CDR3 sequence: CASRSGGRKDEQYF. CDR3 DNA sequence: TGTGCCAGCAGGAGCGGTGGGAGAAAGGACGAGCAGTACTTC. Using reference TRBV5-4 and TRBJ2-7 for the parts outside the CDR3, the full variable domain is ETGVTQSPTHLIKTRGQQVTLRCSSQSGHNTVSWYQQALGQGPQFIFQYYREEENGRGNFPPRFSGLQFPNYSSELNVNALELDDSALYLCASRSGGRKDEQYFGPGTRLTVT.

The CDR3 here is CASSYFGGGYEQYF. CDR3 coding DNA: TGTGCCAGCAGTTACTTTGGAGGTGGATACGAGCAGTACTTC. The rearrangement joins TRBV6-6 to TRBJ2-7; D possibly corresponds to TRBD2 (5 bases). The germline V gene has CDR1 MNHNY and CDR2 SVGAGI (reference sequence). The ends were cut back, 1 base at V and 4 bases at J, with 11 bases in the middle. This CDR3 is built from 14 residues.

The chain couples TRBV19 to TRBJ1-5, with D unresolved. V was clipped by 4 bases and J by 6 bases, with 16 bases between them. The germline V gene has CDR1 LNHDA and CDR2 SQIVND (reference sequence). The CDR3 sequence is 15 residues long. The CDR3 is CASSTTASLSQPQHF. CDR3 nucleotide sequence: TGTGCCAGTAGTACCACGGCTAGTCTGTCTCAGCCCCAGCATTTT.

V gene TRBV5-6 combines with J gene TRBJ2-5; TRBD2 is a possible D gene (6 bases). Trimming left V 0 bases short and J 1 base short, with 13 bases between. Germline V gives CDR1 SGHDT, CDR2 YYEEEE. CDR3 size: 16 residues. The CDR3 DNA is TGTGCCAGCAGCTTGGCCTTTAGAGCGGGCCAAGAGACCCAGTACTTC. Protein sequence: CASSLAFRAGQETQYF.

CDR3 amino acids: CAWSTGRSSYNEQFF. The CDR3 DNA is TGTGCCTGGAGCACGGGGAGAAGCTCCTACAATGAGCAGTTCTTC. V usage is TRBV30 and J usage is TRBJ2-1; a weak D match, TRBD2 (5 bases). The germline gives CDR1 GTSNPN, CDR2 SVGIG (reference sequence). The CDR3 covers 15 residues. The V end was cut by 3 bases, the J end by 0 bases, with 12 bases between.

J is TRBJ1-2 and V is TRBV7-2; 12 bases line up with TRBD1. The CDR3 loop spans 15 amino acids. Germline trimming cut 5 bases from V and 8 bases from J; bases unmatched to any gene: 9. Germline CDR1 SGHTA, CDR2 FQGNSA. CDR3: CASSTSGQGAWGYTF. In nucleotides, the CDR3 is TGTGCCAGCAGCACCTCGGGACAGGGGGCCTGGGGCTACACCTTC. The variable domain in full, with the rest retrieved from reference TRBV7-2 and TRBJ1-2, is GAGVSQSPSNKVTEKGKDVELRCDPISGHTALYWYRQSLGQGLEFLIYFQGNSAPDKSGLPSDRFSAERTGGSVSTLTIQRTQQEDSAVYLCASSTSGQGAWGYTFGSGTRLTVV.

This sequence joins TRBV11-2 and TRBJ2-7; possible D gene TRBD2, 5 bases. Germline V gene lookup returns CDR1 SGHAT and CDR2 FQNNGV. V shed 5 bases and J shed 3 bases, with 14 bases lying between them. There are 14 residues in the CDR3. This CDR3 is CASSTWSTSYEQYF. CDR3 nucleotides: TGTGCCAGCAGCACGTGGTCCACTAGCTACGAGCAGTACTTC.

The J gene is TRBJ2-7, the V gene TRBV28; D unclear. Per the germline V gene, CDR1 is MDHEN and CDR2 is SYDVKM. CDR3 length: 13 residues. Deletions cut 3 bases from V and 2 bases from J, with 8 bases between. CDR3 loop: CASSFPGAYEQYF. The CDR3 nucleotides read TGTGCCAGCAGTTTCCCCGGAGCCTACGAGCAGTACTTC.

This rearrangement joins TRBV7-9 to TRBJ2-1; D is unclear. The CDR3 contains 16 residues. CDR1 and CDR2 (germline): SEHNR, FQNEAQ (reference sequence). V shed 1 base and J shed 2 bases, with 12 bases lying between them. DNA for the CDR3: TGTGCCAGCAGCTTAGGAGTGGGCAGAACCTACAATGAGCAGTTCTTC. This codes for CASSLGVGRTYNEQFF.

This rearrangement joins TRBV7-2 to TRBJ2-7; D is possibly TRBD2 (6 bases). CDR3 length equals 13 residues. V lost 4 bases and J lost 7, with 14 bases in between. The germline V gene has CDR1 SGHTA and CDR2 FQGNSA. The CDR3 reads CASSYYRDSEQYF. The CDR3 DNA reads TGTGCCAGCAGCTACTACCGGGACTCAGAGCAGTACTTC. Supplemented by reference TRBV7-2 and TRBJ2-7, the full variable domain reads GAGVSQSPSNKVTEKGKDVELRCDPISGHTALYWYRQSLGQGLEFLIYFQGNSAPDKSGLPSDRFSAERTGGSVSTLTIQRTQQEDSAVYLCASSYYRDSEQYFGPGTRLTVT.

The genes are TRBV7-9 and TRBJ2-1, with 10 bases aligning to TRBD2. The CDR3 sequence is 16 residues long. With V trimmed by 2 bases and J by 7 bases, 8 bases remained unmatched. Germline V gives CDR1 SEHNR, CDR2 FQNEAQ (reference sequence). CDR3 region: CASSLPGTSAGNEQFF. The CDR3 region has the DNA TGTGCCAGCAGCTTACCCGGGACTAGCGCGGGGAATGAGCAGTTCTTC.

This chain uses TRBV27 with TRBJ1-3, with TRBD1 as a possible D gene (5 bases). This CDR3 region has 15 residues. CDR1 is MNHEY, CDR2 SMNVEV, per germline (reference sequence). V lost 5 bases and J 4 bases, leaving 15 bases between the germline ends. CDR3: CASSTFTGPGNTIYF. DNA of the CDR3: TGTGCCAGCAGTACCTTTACAGGACCAGGAAACACCATATATTTT.

The chain uses TRBV7-3 and TRBJ2-6, with D possibly being TRBD2 (8 bases). Looked up from germline, CDR1 is SGHTA and CDR2 is FQGTGA. Trimming stripped 4 bases from V and 0 bases from J, with 16 bases between. This CDR3 has 18 amino acids. In DNA, the CDR3 is TGTGCCAGCAGCTCTTACAGGGGACTAGGCTCTGGGGCCAACGTCCTGACTTTC. It encodes CASSSYRGLGSGANVLTF. Combining the CDR3 with reference TRBV7-3 and TRBJ2-6 gives the whole variable domain GAGVSQTPSNKVTEKGKYVELRCDPISGHTALYWYRQSLGQGPEFLIYFQGTGAADDSGLPNDRFFAVRPEGSVSTLKIQRTERGDSAVYLCASSSYRGLGSGANVLTFGAGSRLTVL.

This chain connects TRBV25-1 to TRBJ2-3, with TRBD2 matching over 8 bases. This CDR3 has 14 amino acids. V lost 7 bases to trimming and J lost 3 bases; unmatched junction nucleotides: 6. Germline loops: CDR1 MGHDK, CDR2 SYGVNS. CDR3 bases: TGTGCCAGCACCCCACGGGAGGGGACAGATACGCAGTATTTT. This codes for CASTPREGTDTQYF.

The chain carries TRBV14 and TRBJ2-4; no firm D call. The V gene's germline CDR1 is SGHDN and CDR2 FVKESK. Trimming pared 0 bases from V and 9 bases from J, leaving 9 bases between. CDR3 length: 13 residues. The CDR3 region is CASSQEPRAIQYF. In DNA, the CDR3 is TGTGCCAGCAGCCAAGAACCAAGAGCCATTCAGTACTTC. The variable domain in full, completed from reference TRBV14 and TRBJ2-4, reads EAGVTQFPSHSVIEKGQTVTLRCDPISGHDNLYWYRRVMGKEIKFLLHFVKESKQDESGMPNNRFLAERTGGTYSTLKVQPAELEDSGVYFCASSQEPRAIQYFGAGTRLSVL.

The rearrangement links TRBV9 to TRBJ2-1; D ambiguous. Trimming took off 0 bases at V and 0 bases at J, with 13 bases between the two ends. Germline assignment: CDR1 SGDLS and CDR2 YYNGEE. This CDR3 is built from 17 residues. CDR3 in amino acids: CASSVGKALSSYNEQFF. The CDR3 DNA reads as TGTGCCAGCAGCGTAGGTAAAGCGCTTAGCTCCTACAATGAGCAGTTCTTC.

The chain has TRBV30 and TRBJ2-7; weak D call: TRBD1 (6 bases). CDR3 length: 14 amino acids. V lost 3 bases and J lost 5, with 17 bases in between. Germline V gives CDR1 GTSNPN, CDR2 SVGIG (reference sequence). The CDR3 loop is CAWRTEDRRDEQYF. In DNA form, the CDR3 reads TGTGCCTGGAGGACGGAGGACAGACGCGACGAGCAGTACTTC.